This entry describes one T cell receptor (beta chain). Germline CDR1 reads MDHEN; CDR2 reads SYDVKM. The CDR3 extends over 18 amino acids. V was pared by 5 bases and J by 0 bases, with 12 bases of the junction left unmatched. Measured with immunoSEQ multiplex PCR; TCRdb has only the in-frame clones, and not every one. Of fewer than 350,000 clones detected, about 86% appear once; the ten largest clones hold around 3.2%. The data were obtained in a study of blood T cell repertoires in COVID-19. Study details: Researchers got acute and convalescent COVID-19 samples from the United States, Italy and Spain.

The clonotype originates from a woman aged 60-75 years with active or convalescent COVID-19. The sample consisted of peripheral blood. The chain couples TRBV28 to TRBJ1-3; 8 bases align to TRBD1. The DNA of the CDR3 is TGTGCCAGCAGTCGCCTTGGGACAGGTTCTTACTCTGGAAACACCATATATTTT. Translated, it gives CASSRLGTGSYSGNTIYF.